One and the same sample provided the 26 T cell receptor beta chains below, sequenced in a study of early T cells in non-severe SARS-CoV-2 infection. TCRdb re-called the 5' RACE reads with MiXCR, one entry per CDR3 protein. Found here are tens of thousands of distinct CDR3 sequences, under 11% of them singletons; the top ten hold 4.5% to 5.5%. The sequencing input was whole blood. These receptors came from an adult who was a healthcare worker with PCR-confirmed SARS-CoV-2 infection or an uninfected control (not recorded which).

This clonotype was detected ten times or more. This chain joins TRBV11-2 and TRBJ2-7; TRBD1 aligns across 7 bases. Unmatched junction bases numbered 7, after V lost 5 bases and J lost 0 bases. The CDR3 has 15 residues. Germline CDR1 and CDR2: SGHAT and FQNNGV. CDR3 in amino acids: CASSVVQGLSYEQYF. In nucleotides, the CDR3 is TGTGCCAGCAGCGTCGTACAGGGGCTCTCCTACGAGCAGTACTTC.

The sample holds many counts of this clonotype. The chain joins TRBV29-1 to TRBJ2-3, with D unclear. CDR3 length equals 13 residues. Per the germline V gene, CDR1 is SQVTM and CDR2 is ANQGSEA. V gave up 7 bases and J gave up 1 base, with 12 bases separating them. As DNA, the CDR3 is TGCAGCGGGAGACGGTCCGGCACAGATACGCAGTATTTT. Amino acids: CSGRRSGTDTQYF.

This clonotype was picked up a small number of times. The chain is built from TRBV6-6 and TRBJ2-1; TRBD2 aligns across 13 bases. Germline-derived CDR1 and CDR2 are MNHNY and SVGAGI (reference sequence). This CDR3 contains 16 residues. J was trimmed by 8 bases and V by 2 bases; bases with no gene match: 6. The CDR3 spells CASSYLGTSGNDEQFF. In DNA form, the CDR3 reads TGTGCCAGCAGTTACCTGGGGACTAGCGGGAACGATGAGCAGTTCTTC.

This clonotype was detected many times. The chain employs TRBV15 and TRBJ2-5; D is tentatively TRBD1 or TRBD2 (6 bases each). Trimming pared 3 bases from V and 2 bases from J, leaving 10 bases between. Germline values: CDR1 LNHNV, CDR2 YYDKDF (reference sequence). CDR3 length equals 14 residues. CDR3 nucleotides: TGTGCCACCAGCAGGCGGGGACAACAAGAGACCCAGTACTTC. The encoded protein is CATSRRGQQETQYF. Looking up the rest from reference TRBV15 and TRBJ2-5 gives the full variable domain: DAMVIQNPRYQVTQFGKPVTLSCSQTLNHNVMYWYQQKSSQAPKLLFHYYDKDFNNEADTPDNFQSRRPNTSFCFLDIRSPGLGDTAMYLCATSRRGQQETQYFGPGTRLLVL.

The genes are TRBV29-1 and TRBJ2-5, with a tentative D call TRBD2 (5 bases). V was clipped by 4 bases and J by 5 bases, with 11 bases between them. The CDR3 length is 12 residues. Germline V lookup: CDR1 SQVTM, CDR2 ANQGSEA. CDR3 sequence: CSVVVSVETQYF. CDR3 DNA sequence: TGCAGCGTTGTGGTTAGCGTCGAGACCCAGTACTTC.

This clonotype was found a few times. The chain links TRBV3-1 to TRBJ1-3, with 10 bases matching TRBD1. This CDR3 comprises 18 residues. Per the germline V gene, CDR1 is LGHDT and CDR2 is YNNKEL (reference sequence). V shed 4 bases, J shed 0 bases, and the junction held 9 bases outside the gene matches. The CDR3 here is CASSPFLDRGSSGNTIYF. In DNA, the CDR3 is TGTGCCAGCAGCCCCTTTCTGGACAGGGGGAGCTCTGGAAACACCATATATTTT.

There are many counts of this clonotype. V gene TRBV20-1 combines with J gene TRBJ2-2; TRBD2 aligns across 11 bases. Germline-derived CDR1 and CDR2 are DFQATT and SNEGSKA (reference sequence). CDR3 length: 17 residues. V dropped 4 bases and J dropped 0; count of bases not matched to a gene: 7. CDR3 bases: TGCAGTGCTACTCGGACTAGCGGGCTAGCGAACACCGGGGAGCTGTTTTTT. Its translation: CSATRTSGLANTGELFF.

This clonotype was detected a few times. The chain links TRBV7-2 to TRBJ2-3; D gene unclear. Trimming cost V 2 bases and J 2 bases, with 8 bases left between them. CDR1 and CDR2 (germline): SGHTA, FQGNSA. The CDR3 runs 14 residues. The CDR3 loop is CASSLRRNTDTQYF. The CDR3 DNA sequence: TGTGCCAGCAGCTTACGAAGAAACACAGATACGCAGTATTTT.

The chain links TRBV5-1 to TRBJ1-1, with TRBD1 matching 8 bases. The ends lost 0 bases at V and 0 bases at J; junction bases unmatched: 10. The CDR3 is made up of 18 amino acids. Looked up from germline, CDR1 is SGHRS and CDR2 is YFSETQ. CDR3 region: CASSLGPGGLTMNTEAFF. CDR3 DNA sequence: TGCGCCAGCAGCTTGGGGCCAGGGGGCTTGACGATGAACACTGAAGCTTTCTTT.

This clonotype was counted ten times or more. The chain joins TRBV5-4 to TRBJ2-3; TRBD1 matches at 7 bases. Germline CDR1 reads SGHNT; CDR2 reads YYREEE (reference sequence). V trimming: 3 bases; J trimming: 6 bases; junction bases outside the gene matches: 10. The CDR3 is made up of 15 amino acids. CDR3 DNA: TGTGCCAGCAGCTACGGACAGGTCAGGGGGGATACGCAGTATTTT. It is translated as CASSYGQVRGDTQYF.

V usage is TRBV5-6 and J usage is TRBJ1-3; D is unclear. V lost 4 bases to trimming and J lost 8 bases, with 7 bases between them. CDR1 is SGHDT and CDR2 is YYEEEE in the germline V gene. The CDR3 consists of 11 residues. The CDR3 DNA sequence: TGTGCCAGCAGCCGTAGGGACACCATATATTTT. It specifies CASSRRDTIYF.

The chain employs TRBV9 and TRBJ2-3; weak D call: TRBD2 (6 bases). The germline V gene encodes CDR1 SGDLS and CDR2 YYNGEE. This CDR3 contains 15 residues. V was shortened by 0 bases and J by 5 bases, with 13 bases between the two germline ends. The CDR3 DNA reads as TGTGCCAGCAGCGTAGGGGGGGAAAGCCGAGATACGCAGTATTTT. Amino acids: CASSVGGESRDTQYF.

This clonotype came up a few times. The gene calls are TRBV7-2 and TRBJ2-7; 9 bases are shared with TRBD2. Trimming removed 5 bases from V and 2 bases from J; junction bases left unmatched: 7. CDR3 size: 15 residues. In germline, CDR1 is SGHTA, CDR2 FQGNSA. The CDR3 DNA reads TGTGCCAGCAGCCCCAATCTAGCGGGAACCTACGAGCAGTACTTC. Translated: CASSPNLAGTYEQYF.

In this sample, this clonotype turned up a few times. V is TRBV20-1 and J is TRBJ2-5; a possible D gene is TRBD2 (5 bases). Per the germline V gene, CDR1 is DFQATT and CDR2 is SNEGSKA (reference sequence). The CDR3 extends over 13 amino acids. V was pared by 8 bases and J by 4 bases, with 17 bases between. DNA of the CDR3: TGCAGTCCTCTTTCGCGGGTGGGAGAGACCCAGTACTTC. It codes for CSPLSRVGETQYF.

This rearrangement joins TRBV29-1 to TRBJ2-7; 12 bases agree with TRBD1. CDR1 is SQVTM, CDR2 ANQGSEA, per germline. The CDR3 covers 14 residues. J lost 5 bases, V lost 8 bases, and 10 bases had no gene match. The chain's CDR3 is CSPTRDRGRHEQYF. CDR3 nucleotides: TGCAGCCCAACCCGGGACAGGGGGCGCCACGAGCAGTACTTC.

The chain combines TRBV2 with TRBJ2-7; D is undetermined. Trimming shortened V by 6 bases and J by 5 bases, and 17 bases separated the two germline ends. The germline V gene encodes CDR1 SNHLY and CDR2 FYNNEI. The CDR3 consists of 14 residues. The CDR3 loop is CASRTDPLSDEQYF. DNA of the CDR3: TGTGCCAGCAGGACGGACCCTTTATCCGACGAGCAGTACTTC.

This clonotype is medium-sized in the sample. V usage is TRBV7-2 and J usage is TRBJ2-5; no clear D gene. From germline, CDR1 is SGHTA and CDR2 FQGNSA. The CDR3 covers 12 residues. With 3 bases removed from V and 0 bases from J, the gap between germline ends came to 2 bases. CDR3 DNA: TGTGCCAGCAGCTTTAACCAAGAGACCCAGTACTTC. It is translated as CASSFNQETQYF.

The chain has TRBV7-3 and TRBJ2-2, with D tentatively TRBD1 or TRBD2 (5 bases each). The CDR3 is 15 residues long. V gave up 3 bases and J gave up 4 bases, with 12 bases separating them. The germline V gene encodes CDR1 SGHTA and CDR2 FQGTGA. The CDR3 loop is CASSLLGPGTGELFF. The DNA for the CDR3 is TGTGCCAGCAGCTTGCTGGGACCGGGCACCGGGGAGCTGTTTTTT.

This clonotype was found many times. CDR3 sequence: CASSGLAGPRRTGELFF. Here the CDR3 DNA reads TGTGCCAGCAGTGGACTAGCGGGACCCCGACGGACCGGGGAGCTGTTTTTT. The V call is TRBV6-2 or TRBV6-3, the J call TRBJ2-2, with 12 nucleotides matching TRBD2. The CDR3 sequence is 17 residues long. V shed 5 bases, J shed 5 bases, and the junction held 9 bases outside the gene matches. The germline V gene has CDR1 MNHEY and CDR2 SVGEGT.

The table lists this clonotype with many counts. The chain has TRBV2 and TRBJ2-1; a weak D match, TRBD2 (6 bases). The CDR3 covers 14 residues. V shed 4 bases and J shed 5 bases, with 12 bases lying between them. CDR1 SNHLY and CDR2 FYNNEI come from the germline V gene. The DNA of the CDR3 is TGTGCCAGCAGTGCTCGGGGGTCCCACAATGAGCAGTTCTTC. This gives the protein CASSARGSHNEQFF.

The V and J genes are TRBV9 and TRBJ2-1; weak D call: TRBD2 (6 bases). V was trimmed by 2 bases and J by 7 bases, leaving 13 bases between them. CDR1 and CDR2 (germline): SGDLS, YYNGEE. The CDR3 length is 14 residues. CDR3 sequence reads: CASSVTRLGNEQFF. For the CDR3, the DNA is TGTGCCAGCAGCGTGACTAGACTAGGGAATGAGCAGTTCTTC.

This clonotype was seen more than once but under ten times. The V call is TRBV10-2, the J call TRBJ2-1; 14 bases are a match to TRBD2. CDR1 and CDR2 from the germline V gene are WSHSY and SAAADI. The ends lost 6 bases at V and 8 bases at J; junction bases unmatched: 6. CDR3 length: 15 residues. CDR3 in amino acids: CASSQTSGGADEQFF. The CDR3 nucleotides are TGCGCCAGCAGCCAGACTAGCGGGGGGGCCGATGAGCAGTTCTTC.

The chain is built from TRBV19 and TRBJ2-2; D gene uncertain. The V gene lost 1 base and the J gene lost 4 bases, with 10 bases spanning the gap. The CDR3 has 15 amino acids. Germline V gives CDR1 LNHDA, CDR2 SQIVND (reference sequence). The DNA for the CDR3 is TGTGCCAGTAGTATAGGGCGACACTTCACCGGGGAGCTGTTTTTT. Its translation is CASSIGRHFTGELFF.

The sample holds many counts of this clonotype. This rearrangement joins TRBV3-1 to TRBJ2-5, with TRBD1 identical over 8 bases. V gave up 6 bases and J gave up 2 bases; unmatched junction bases: 5. In germline, CDR1 is LGHDT, CDR2 YNNKEL (reference sequence). This CDR3 is 14 amino acids long. The CDR3 region has the DNA TGTGCCAGCAGTCGGAGGACAGGGCAAGAGACCCAGTACTTC. It specifies CASSRRTGQETQYF.

This clonotype was seen ten or more times. The chain joins TRBV5-1 to TRBJ1-2; D remains unclear. The ends were cut back, 0 bases at V and 4 bases at J, with 13 bases in the middle. Germline assignment: CDR1 SGHRS and CDR2 YFSETQ. The CDR3 length is 15 residues. The CDR3 coding sequence is TGCGCCAGCAGCTTGGATCCCGGCAACCTCTATGGCTACACCTTC. Protein sequence: CASSLDPGNLYGYTF.

This clonotype came up a few times. The chain couples TRBV10-3 to TRBJ2-7, with TRBD2 matching 9 bases. Trimming at V came to 1 base and at J to 4 bases, leaving 5 bases not matched to a gene. In germline, CDR1 is ENHRY, CDR2 SYGVKD. The CDR3 has 15 amino acids. CDR3 sequence (DNA): TGTGCCATCAGTGAGTTGAGCGGGAGGCATTACGAGCAGTACTTC. Translation gives CAISELSGRHYEQYF.